Following are 3 T cell receptor beta chains from one sample sequenced in a study of CD8 T cells in ankylosing spondylitis. Each CDR3 protein gets one entry after TCRdb re-called the 5' RACE reads with MiXCR. This sample has more than 100,000 distinct CDR3 sequences; under 20% occur once, and the top ten carry 33%. These receptors' targets are unknown. General study points: What appeared characteristic of ankylosing spondylitis blood was a TCR beta motif of fewer than ten highly homologous variants.

The sequenced sample was blood, either unsorted or a sorted T cell fraction (not recorded which). All receptors derive from a male donor with ankylosing spondylitis.

This clonotype was counted between two and nine times. V gene TRBV7-8 combines with J gene TRBJ2-3, with 9 bases matching TRBD2. The germline V gene encodes CDR1 SGHVS and CDR2 FQNEAQ. J gave up 3 bases and V 6 bases, and 7 bases lay outside the gene matches. The CDR3 is 15 amino acids. The DNA for the CDR3 is TGTGCCAGCAGATCGGGGCGGGAGGGGACAGATACGCAGTATTTT. This codes for CASRSGREGTDTQYF.

The V gene is TRBV11-2, the J gene TRBJ2-1, with D unresolved. The V and J ends lost 0 bases and 9 bases respectively, with 12 bases between them. This CDR3 is 14 amino acids long. The germline gives CDR1 SGHAT, CDR2 FQNNGV. The CDR3 spells CASSLESSVAEQFF. DNA for the CDR3: TGTGCCAGCAGCTTAGAATCTAGTGTGGCTGAGCAGTTCTTC. Combining the CDR3 with reference TRBV11-2 and TRBJ2-1 gives the whole variable domain EAGVAQSPRYKIIEKRQSVAFWCNPISGHATLYWYQQILGQGPKLLIQFQNNGVVDDSQLPKDRFSAERLKGVDSTLKIQPAKLEDSAVYLCASSLESSVAEQFFGPGTRLTVL.

This clonotype has ten or more counts. The V and J genes are TRBV4-1 and TRBJ2-7; weak D call: TRBD1 (6 bases). The germline V gene has CDR1 MGHRA and CDR2 YSYEKL. With 5 bases removed from V and 3 bases from J, the gap between germline ends came to 11 bases. The CDR3 covers 13 residues. The CDR3 sequence: CASSRQQGYEQYF. CDR3 in DNA: TGCGCCAGCAGCAGACAACAGGGCTACGAGCAGTACTTC.